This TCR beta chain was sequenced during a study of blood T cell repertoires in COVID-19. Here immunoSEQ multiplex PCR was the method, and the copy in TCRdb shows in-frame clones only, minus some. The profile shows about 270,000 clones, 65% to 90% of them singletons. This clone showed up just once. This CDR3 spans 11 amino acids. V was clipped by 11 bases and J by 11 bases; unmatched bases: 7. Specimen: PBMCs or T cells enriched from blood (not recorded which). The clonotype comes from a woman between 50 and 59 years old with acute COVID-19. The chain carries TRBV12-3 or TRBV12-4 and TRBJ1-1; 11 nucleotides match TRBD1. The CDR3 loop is CAAGQGAGAFF. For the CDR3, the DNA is TGTGCCGCCGGACAGGGGGCTGGGGCTTTCTTT.